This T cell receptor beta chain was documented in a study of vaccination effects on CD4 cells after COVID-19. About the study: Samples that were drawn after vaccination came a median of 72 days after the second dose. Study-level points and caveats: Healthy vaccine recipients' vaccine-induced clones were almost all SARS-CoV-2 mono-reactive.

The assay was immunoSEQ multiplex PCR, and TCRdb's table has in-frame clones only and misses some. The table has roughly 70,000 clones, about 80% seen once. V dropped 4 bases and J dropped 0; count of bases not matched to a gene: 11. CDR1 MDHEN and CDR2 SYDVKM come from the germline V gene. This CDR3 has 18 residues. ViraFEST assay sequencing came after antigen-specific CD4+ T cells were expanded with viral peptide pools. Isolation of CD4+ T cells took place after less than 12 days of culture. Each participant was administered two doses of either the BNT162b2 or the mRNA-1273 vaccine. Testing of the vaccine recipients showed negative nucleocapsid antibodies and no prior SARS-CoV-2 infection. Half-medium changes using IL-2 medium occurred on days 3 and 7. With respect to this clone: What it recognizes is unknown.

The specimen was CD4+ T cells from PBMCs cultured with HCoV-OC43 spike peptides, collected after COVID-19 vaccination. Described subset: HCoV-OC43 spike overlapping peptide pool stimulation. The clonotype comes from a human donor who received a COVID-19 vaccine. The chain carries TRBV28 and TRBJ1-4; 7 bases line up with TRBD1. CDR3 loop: CASSSFQGQPSTNEKLFF. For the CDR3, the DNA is TGTGCCAGCAGTTCCTTTCAGGGACAGCCTTCAACTAATGAAAAACTGTTTTTT.